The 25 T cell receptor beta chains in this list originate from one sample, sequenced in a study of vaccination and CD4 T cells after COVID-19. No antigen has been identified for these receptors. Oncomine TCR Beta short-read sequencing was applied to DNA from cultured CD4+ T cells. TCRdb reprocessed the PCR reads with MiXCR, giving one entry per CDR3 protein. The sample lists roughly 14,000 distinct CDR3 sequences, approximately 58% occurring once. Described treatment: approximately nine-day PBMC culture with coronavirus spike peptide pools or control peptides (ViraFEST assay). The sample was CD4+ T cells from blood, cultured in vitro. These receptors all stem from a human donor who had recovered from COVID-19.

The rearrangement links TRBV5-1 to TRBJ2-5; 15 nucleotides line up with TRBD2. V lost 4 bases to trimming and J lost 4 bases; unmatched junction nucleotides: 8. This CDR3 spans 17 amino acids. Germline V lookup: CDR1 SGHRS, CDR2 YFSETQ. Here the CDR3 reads CASSPTWTSGRGETQYF. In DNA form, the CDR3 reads TGCGCCAGCAGCCCGACCTGGACTAGCGGGAGGGGAGAGACCCAGTACTTC.

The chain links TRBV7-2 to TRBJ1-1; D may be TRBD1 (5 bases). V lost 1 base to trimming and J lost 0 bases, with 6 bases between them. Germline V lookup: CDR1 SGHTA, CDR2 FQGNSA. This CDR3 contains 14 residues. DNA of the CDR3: TGTGCCAGCAGCTTAGGACAGCTGAACACTGAAGCTTTCTTT. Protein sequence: CASSLGQLNTEAFF.

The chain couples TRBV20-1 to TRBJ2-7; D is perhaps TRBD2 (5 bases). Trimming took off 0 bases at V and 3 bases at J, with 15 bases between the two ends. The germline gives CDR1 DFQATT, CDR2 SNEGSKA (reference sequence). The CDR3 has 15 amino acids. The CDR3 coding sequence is TGCAGTGCTAGAGATTCCGACCGGAGGATCTACGAGCAGTACTTC. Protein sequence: CSARDSDRRIYEQYF.

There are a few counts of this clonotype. CDR3 in DNA: TGTGCCAGCCCGTCCCCCTTAGGACCAAACCGGGACAGGGGGATCGGGCGCAATCAGCCCCAGCATTTT. The encoded protein is CASPSPLGPNRDRGIGRNQPQHF. The gene calls are TRBV21-1 and TRBJ1-5; TRBD1, the table's D call, was not compared with the DNA. TRBV21-1 is a pseudogene locus. The CDR3 has 23 residues.

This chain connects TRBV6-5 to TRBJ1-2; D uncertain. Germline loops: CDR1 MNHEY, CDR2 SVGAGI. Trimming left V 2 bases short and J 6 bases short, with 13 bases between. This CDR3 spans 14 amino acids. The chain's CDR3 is CASSYRAVRNGYTF. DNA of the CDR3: TGTGCCAGCAGTTACAGGGCAGTCAGAAATGGCTACACCTTC.

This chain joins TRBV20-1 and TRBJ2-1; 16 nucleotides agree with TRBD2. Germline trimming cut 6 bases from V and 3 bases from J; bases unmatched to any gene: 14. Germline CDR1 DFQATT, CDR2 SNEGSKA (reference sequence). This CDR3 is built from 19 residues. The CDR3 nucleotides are TGCAGTGCCACCGGGACTAGCGGGAGGGCCCTATTACTCTACAATGAGCAGTTCTTC. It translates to CSATGTSGRALLLYNEQFF.

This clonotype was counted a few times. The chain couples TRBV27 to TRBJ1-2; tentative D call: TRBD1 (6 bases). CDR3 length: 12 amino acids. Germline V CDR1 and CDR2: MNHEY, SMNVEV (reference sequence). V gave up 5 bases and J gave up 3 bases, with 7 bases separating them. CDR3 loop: CASSHRDYGYTF. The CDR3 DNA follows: TGTGCCAGCAGTCACAGGGACTATGGCTACACCTTC.

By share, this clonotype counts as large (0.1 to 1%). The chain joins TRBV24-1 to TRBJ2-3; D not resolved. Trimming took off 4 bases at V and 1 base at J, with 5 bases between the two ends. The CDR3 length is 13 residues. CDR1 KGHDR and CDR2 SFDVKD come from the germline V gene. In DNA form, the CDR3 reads TGTGCCACCAGTGAAGGAGGCACAGATACGCAGTATTTT. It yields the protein CATSEGGTDTQYF.

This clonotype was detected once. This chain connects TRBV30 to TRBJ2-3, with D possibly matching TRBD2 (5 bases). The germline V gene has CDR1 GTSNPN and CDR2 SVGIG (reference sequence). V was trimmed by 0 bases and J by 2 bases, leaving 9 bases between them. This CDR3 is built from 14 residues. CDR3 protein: CAWSVLEFTDTQYF. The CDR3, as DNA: TGTGCCTGGAGTGTACTAGAGTTCACAGATACGCAGTATTTT.

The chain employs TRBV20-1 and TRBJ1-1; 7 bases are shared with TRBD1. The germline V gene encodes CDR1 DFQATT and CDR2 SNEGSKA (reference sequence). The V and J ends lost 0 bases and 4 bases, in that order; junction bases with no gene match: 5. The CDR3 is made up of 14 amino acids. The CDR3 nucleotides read TGCAGTGCTAGAGATCAGGGGGGGAGCACTGAAGCTTTCTTT. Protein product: CSARDQGGSTEAFF.

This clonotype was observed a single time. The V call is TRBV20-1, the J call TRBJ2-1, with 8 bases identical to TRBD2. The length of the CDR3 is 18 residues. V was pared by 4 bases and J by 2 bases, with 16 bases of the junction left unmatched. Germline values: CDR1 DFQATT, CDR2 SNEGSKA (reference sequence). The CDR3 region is CSATSRLAGGRTYNEQFF. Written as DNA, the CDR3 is TGCAGTGCTACCTCTCGGCTAGCGGGCGGTCGAACCTACAATGAGCAGTTCTTC.

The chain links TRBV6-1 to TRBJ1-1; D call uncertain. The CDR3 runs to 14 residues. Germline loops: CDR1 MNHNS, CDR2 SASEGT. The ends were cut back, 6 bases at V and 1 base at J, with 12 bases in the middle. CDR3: CASSRRGANTEAFF. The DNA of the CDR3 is TGTGCCAGCAGCCGACGTGGTGCGAACACTGAAGCTTTCTTT.

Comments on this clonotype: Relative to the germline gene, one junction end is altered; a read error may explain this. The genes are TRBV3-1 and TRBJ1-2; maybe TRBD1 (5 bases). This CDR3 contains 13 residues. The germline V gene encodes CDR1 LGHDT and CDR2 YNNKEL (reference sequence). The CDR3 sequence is CASSLRTSTPSFF. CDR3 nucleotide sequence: TGTGCCAGCAGCCTCCGGACATCCACCCCTTCCTTCTTC.

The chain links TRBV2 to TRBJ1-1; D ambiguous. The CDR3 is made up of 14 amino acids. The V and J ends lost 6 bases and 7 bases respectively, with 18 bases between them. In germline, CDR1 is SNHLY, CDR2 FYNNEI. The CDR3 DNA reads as TGTGCCAGCAGGAAGGACTTACCGGGTGGTGAAGCTTTCTTT. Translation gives CASRKDLPGGEAFF.

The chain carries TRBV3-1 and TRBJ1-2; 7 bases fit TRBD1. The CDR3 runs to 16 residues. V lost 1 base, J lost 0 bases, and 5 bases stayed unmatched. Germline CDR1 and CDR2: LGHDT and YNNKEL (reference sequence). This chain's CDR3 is CASSQGVQGANYGYTF. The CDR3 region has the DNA TGTGCCAGCAGCCAAGGAGTTCAGGGGGCTAACTATGGCTACACCTTC.

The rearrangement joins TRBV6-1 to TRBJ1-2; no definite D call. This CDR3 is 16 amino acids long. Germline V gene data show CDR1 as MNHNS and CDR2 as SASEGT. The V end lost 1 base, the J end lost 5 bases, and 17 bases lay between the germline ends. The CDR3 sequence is CASSEVGIGQIYGYTF. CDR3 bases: TGTGCCAGCAGTGAAGTTGGGATAGGGCAGATATATGGCTACACCTTC.

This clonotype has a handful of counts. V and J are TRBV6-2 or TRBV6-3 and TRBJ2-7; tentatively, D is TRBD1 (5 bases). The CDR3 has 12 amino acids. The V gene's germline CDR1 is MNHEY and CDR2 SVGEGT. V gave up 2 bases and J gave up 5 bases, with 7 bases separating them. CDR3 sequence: CASSYVRDEQYF. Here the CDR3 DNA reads TGTGCCAGCAGTTACGTCAGGGACGAGCAGTACTTC.

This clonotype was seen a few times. CDR3 in amino acids: CSARRDRAAGNTIYF. The DNA of the CDR3 is TGCAGTGCTAGGAGAGACAGGGCTGCTGGAAACACCATATATTTT. The chain combines TRBV20-1 with TRBJ1-3; 7 bases match TRBD1. Germline CDR1 reads DFQATT; CDR2 reads SNEGSKA (reference sequence). This CDR3 has 15 amino acids. Losses at the gene ends were 3 bases for V and 2 bases for J; bases not matched to a gene: 7.

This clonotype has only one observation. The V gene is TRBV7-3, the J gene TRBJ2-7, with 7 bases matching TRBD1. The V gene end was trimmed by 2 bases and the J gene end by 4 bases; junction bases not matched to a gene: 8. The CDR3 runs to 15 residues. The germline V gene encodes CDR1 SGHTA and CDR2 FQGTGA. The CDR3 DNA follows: TGTGCCAGCAGCTTAGACCCGACAGGGACGTACGAGCAGTACTTC. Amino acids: CASSLDPTGTYEQYF.

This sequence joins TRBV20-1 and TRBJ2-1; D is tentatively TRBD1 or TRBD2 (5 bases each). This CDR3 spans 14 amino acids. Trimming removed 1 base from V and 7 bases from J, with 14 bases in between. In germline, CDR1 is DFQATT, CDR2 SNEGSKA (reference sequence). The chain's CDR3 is CSARVGGAVNEQFF. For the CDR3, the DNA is TGCAGTGCTAGAGTTGGGGGAGCGGTGAATGAGCAGTTCTTC.

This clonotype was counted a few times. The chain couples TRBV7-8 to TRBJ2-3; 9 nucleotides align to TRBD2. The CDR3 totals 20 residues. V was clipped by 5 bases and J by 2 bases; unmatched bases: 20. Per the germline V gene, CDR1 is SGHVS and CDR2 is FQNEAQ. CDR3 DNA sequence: TGTGCCAGCAGCGGAACCGGGACTAGCCTCAGGGCCGGGATCACAGATACGCAGTATTTT. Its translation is CASSGTGTSLRAGITDTQYF.

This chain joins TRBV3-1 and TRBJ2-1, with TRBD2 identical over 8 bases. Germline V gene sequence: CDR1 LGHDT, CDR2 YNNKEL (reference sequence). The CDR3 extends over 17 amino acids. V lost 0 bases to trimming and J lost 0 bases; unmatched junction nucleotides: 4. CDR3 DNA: TGTGCCAGCAGCCAAGATAGGAGCGGGAGCTCCTACAATGAGCAGTTCTTC. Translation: CASSQDRSGSSYNEQFF.

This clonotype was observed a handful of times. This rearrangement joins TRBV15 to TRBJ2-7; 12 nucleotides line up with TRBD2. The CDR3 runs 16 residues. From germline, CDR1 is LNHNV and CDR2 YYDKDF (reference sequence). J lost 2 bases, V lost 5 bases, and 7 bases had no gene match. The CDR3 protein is CATSSSGLAGTYEQYF. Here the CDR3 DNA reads TGTGCCACCAGCTCCTCGGGACTAGCGGGCACCTACGAGCAGTACTTC.

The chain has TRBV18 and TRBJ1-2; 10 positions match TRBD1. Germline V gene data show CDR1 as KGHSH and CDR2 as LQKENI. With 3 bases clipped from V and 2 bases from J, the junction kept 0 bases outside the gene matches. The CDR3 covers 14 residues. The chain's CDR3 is CASSPGQGNYGYTF. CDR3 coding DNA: TGTGCCAGCTCACCGGGACAGGGGAACTATGGCTACACCTTC. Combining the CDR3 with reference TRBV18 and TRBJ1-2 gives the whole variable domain NAGVMQNPRHLVRRRGQEARLRCSPMKGHSHVYWYRQLPEEGLKFMVYLQKENIIDESGMPKERFSAEFPKEGPSILRIQQVVRGDSAAYFCASSPGQGNYGYTFGSGTRLTVV.

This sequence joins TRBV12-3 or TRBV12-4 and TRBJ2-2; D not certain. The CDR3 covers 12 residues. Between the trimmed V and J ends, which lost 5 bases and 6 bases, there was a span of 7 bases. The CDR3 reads CASSPQSGELFF. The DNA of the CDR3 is TGTGCCAGCAGTCCCCAGTCCGGGGAGCTGTTTTTT.